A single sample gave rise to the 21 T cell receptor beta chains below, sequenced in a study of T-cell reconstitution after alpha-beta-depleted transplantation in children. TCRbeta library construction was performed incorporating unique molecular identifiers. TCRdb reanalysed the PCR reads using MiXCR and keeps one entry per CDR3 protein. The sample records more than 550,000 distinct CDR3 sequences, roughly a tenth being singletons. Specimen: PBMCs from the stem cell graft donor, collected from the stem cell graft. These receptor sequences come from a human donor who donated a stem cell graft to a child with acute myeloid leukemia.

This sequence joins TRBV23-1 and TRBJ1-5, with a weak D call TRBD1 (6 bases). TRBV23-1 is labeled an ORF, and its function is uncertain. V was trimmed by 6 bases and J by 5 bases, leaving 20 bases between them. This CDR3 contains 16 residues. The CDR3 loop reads CASSHFDRYGDQPQHF. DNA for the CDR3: TGCGCCAGCAGCCACTTCGACAGGTACGGCGATCAGCCCCAGCATTTT.

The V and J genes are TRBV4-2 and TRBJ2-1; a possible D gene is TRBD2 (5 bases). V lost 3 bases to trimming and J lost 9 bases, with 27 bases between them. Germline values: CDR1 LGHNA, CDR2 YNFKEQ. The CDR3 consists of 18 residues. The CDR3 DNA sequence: TGTGCCAGCAGCCAGGCTTCGGGCGGGCCGCGCCAGTATATTGAGCAGTTCTTC. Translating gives CASSQASGGPRQYIEQFF.

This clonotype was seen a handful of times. CDR3 in amino acids: CASISDRNSAGYTF. CDR3 bases: TGTGCCAGCATCTCGGACAGAAATTCAGCGGGCTACACCTTC. J is TRBJ1-2 and V is TRBV28; maybe TRBD1 (6 bases). The germline CDR1 and CDR2 sequences are MDHEN and SYDVKM. The CDR3 sequence is 14 residues long. V lost 7 bases and J lost 8, with 20 bases in between.

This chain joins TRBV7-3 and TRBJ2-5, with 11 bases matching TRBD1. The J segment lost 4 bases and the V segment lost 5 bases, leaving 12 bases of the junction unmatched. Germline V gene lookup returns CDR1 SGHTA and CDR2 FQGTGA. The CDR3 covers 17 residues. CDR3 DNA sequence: TGTGCCAGCAGCCCCGAGGCCCCCGGGACAGGGGGAGAGACCCAGTACTTC. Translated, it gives CASSPEAPGTGGETQYF. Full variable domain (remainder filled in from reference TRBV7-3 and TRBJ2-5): GAGVSQTPSNKVTEKGKYVELRCDPISGHTALYWYRQSLGQGPEFLIYFQGTGAADDSGLPNDRFFAVRPEGSVSTLKIQRTERGDSAVYLCASSPEAPGTGGETQYFGPGTRLLVL.

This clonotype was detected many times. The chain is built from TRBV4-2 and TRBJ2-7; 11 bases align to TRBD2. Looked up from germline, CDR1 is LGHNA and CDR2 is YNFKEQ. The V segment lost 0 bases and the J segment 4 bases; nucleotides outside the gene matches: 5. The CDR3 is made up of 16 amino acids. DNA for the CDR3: TGTGCCAGCAGCCAAGATTCAGGGACTAGCGGATACGAGCAGTACTTC. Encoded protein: CASSQDSGTSGYEQYF.

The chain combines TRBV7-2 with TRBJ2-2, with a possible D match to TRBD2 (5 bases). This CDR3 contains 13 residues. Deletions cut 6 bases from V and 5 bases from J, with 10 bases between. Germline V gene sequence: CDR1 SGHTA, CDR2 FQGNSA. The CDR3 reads CASSWRRTGELFF. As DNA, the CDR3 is TGTGCCAGCAGTTGGAGGAGAACCGGGGAGCTGTTTTTT.

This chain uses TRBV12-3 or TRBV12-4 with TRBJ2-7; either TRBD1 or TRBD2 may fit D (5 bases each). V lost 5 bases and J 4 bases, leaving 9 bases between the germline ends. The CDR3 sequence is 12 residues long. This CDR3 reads CASSTEGYEQYF. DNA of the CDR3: TGTGCCAGCAGTACCGAGGGGTACGAGCAGTACTTC.

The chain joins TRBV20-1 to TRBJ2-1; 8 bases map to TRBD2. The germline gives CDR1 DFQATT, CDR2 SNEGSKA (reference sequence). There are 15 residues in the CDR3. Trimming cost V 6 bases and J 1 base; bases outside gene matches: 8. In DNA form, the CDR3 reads TGCAGTGCCAAGTGGCTAGCGGGTTCCTACAATGAGCAGTTCTTC. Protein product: CSAKWLAGSYNEQFF.

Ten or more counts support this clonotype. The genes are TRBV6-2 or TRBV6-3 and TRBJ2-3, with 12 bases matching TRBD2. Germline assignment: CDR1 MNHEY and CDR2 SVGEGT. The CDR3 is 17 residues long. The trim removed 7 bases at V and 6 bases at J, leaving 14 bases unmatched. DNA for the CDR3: TGTGCCAGCACGGAAATAGCTAGCGGGAGGGCCGAGGATACGCAGTATTTT. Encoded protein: CASTEIASGRAEDTQYF.

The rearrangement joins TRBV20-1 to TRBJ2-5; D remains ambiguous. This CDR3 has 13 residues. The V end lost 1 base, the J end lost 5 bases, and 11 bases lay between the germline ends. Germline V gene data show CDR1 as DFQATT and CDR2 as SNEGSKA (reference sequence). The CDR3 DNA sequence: TGCAGTGCTAGAGTCCTTCCACGGGAGACCCAGTACTTC. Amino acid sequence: CSARVLPRETQYF.

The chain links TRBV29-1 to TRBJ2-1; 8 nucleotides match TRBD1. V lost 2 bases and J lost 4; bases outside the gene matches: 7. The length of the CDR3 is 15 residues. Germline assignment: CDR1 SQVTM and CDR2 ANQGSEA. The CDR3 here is CSVESRDRSYNEQFF. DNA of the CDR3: TGCAGCGTTGAAAGTCGGGACAGGTCTTACAATGAGCAGTTCTTC.

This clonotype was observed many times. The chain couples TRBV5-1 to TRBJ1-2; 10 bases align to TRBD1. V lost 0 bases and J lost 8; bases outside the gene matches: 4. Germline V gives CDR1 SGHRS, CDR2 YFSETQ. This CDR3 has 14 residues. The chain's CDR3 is CASSLGQGAKGYTF. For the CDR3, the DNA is TGCGCCAGCAGCTTGGGACAGGGGGCAAAGGGCTACACCTTC.

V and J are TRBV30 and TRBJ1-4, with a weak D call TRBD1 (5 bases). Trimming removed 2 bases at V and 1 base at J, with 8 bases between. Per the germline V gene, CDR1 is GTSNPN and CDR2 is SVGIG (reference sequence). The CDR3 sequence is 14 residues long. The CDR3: CAWSLGGTNEKLFF. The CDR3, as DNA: TGTGCCTGGAGTCTCGGGGGAACTAATGAAAAACTGTTTTTT.

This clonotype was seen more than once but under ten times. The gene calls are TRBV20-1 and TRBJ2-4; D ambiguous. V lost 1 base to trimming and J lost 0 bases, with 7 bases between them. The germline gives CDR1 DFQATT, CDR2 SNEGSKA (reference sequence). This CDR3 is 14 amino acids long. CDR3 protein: CSARGDIAKNIQYF. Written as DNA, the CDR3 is TGCAGTGCTAGAGGGGATATAGCCAAAAACATTCAGTACTTC.

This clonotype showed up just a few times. The CDR3, as DNA: TGTGCCAGCAGTTCATATCCAGGGGGCTACGAGCAGTACTTC. This gives the protein CASSSYPGGYEQYF. The J gene is TRBJ2-7, the V gene TRBV12-3 or TRBV12-4; 7 nucleotides match TRBD1. Trimming took 4 bases from V and 3 from J; bases not matched to a gene: 6. The CDR3 is made up of 14 amino acids.

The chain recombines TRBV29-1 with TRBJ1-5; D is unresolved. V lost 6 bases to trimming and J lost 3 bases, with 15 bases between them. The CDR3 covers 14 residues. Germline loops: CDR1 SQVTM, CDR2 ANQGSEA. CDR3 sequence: CSVVEGDLNQPQHF. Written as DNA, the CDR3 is TGCAGCGTCGTCGAAGGTGATCTCAATCAGCCCCAGCATTTT.

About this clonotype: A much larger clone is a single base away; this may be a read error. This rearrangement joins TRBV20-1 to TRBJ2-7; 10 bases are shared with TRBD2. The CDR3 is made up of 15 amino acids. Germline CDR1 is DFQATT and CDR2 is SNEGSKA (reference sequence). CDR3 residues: CCASPITSGTYEQYF. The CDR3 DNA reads TGCTGTGCCAGTCCAATTACTAGCGGGACCTACGAGCAGTACTTC.

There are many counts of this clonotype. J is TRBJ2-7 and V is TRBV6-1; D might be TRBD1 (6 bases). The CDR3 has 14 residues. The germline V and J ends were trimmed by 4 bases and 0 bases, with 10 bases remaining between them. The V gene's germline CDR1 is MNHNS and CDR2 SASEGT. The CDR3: CASSAPDSSYEQYF. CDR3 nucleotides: TGTGCCAGCAGTGCTCCGGACAGCTCCTACGAGCAGTACTTC.

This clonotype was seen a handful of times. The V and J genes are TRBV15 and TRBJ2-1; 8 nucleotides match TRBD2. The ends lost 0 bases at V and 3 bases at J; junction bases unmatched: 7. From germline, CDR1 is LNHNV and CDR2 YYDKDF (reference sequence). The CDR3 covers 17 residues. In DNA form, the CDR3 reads TGTGCCACCAGCAGAGATCTGGCGGGAGGCGTCTACAATGAGCAGTTCTTC. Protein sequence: CATSRDLAGGVYNEQFF.

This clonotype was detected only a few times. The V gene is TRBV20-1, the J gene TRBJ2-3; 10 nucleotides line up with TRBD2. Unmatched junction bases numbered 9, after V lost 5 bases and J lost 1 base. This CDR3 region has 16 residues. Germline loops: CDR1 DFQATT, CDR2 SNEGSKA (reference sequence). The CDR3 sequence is CSAPARLAGGTDTQYF. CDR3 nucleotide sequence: TGCAGTGCTCCCGCCCGGCTAGCGGGAGGCACAGATACGCAGTATTTT.

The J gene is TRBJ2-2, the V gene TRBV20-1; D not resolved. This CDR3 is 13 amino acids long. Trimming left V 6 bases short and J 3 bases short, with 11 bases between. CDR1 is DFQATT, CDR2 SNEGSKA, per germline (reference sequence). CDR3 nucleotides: TGCAGTGCCACTCCTAGATACACCGGGGAGCTGTTTTTT. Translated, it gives CSATPRYTGELFF.